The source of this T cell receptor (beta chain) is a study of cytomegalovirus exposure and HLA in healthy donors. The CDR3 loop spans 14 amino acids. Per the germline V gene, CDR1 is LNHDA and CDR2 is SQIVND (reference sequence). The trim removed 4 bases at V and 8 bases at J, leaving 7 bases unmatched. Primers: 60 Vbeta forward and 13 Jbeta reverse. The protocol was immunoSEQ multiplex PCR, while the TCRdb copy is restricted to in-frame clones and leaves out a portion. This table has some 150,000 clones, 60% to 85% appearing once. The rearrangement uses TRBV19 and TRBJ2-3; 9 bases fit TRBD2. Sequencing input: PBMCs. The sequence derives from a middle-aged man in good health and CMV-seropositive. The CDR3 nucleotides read TGTGCCAGTAGTAAAGCGGGAGGACACCGTACGCAGTATTTT. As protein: CASSKAGGHRTQYF. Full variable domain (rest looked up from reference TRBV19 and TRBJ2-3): DGGITQSPKYLFRKEGQNVTLSCEQNLNHDAMYWYRQDPGQGLRLIYYSQIVNDFQKGDIAEGYSVSREKKESFPLTVTSAQKNPTAFYLCASSKAGGHRTQYFGPGTRLTVL.